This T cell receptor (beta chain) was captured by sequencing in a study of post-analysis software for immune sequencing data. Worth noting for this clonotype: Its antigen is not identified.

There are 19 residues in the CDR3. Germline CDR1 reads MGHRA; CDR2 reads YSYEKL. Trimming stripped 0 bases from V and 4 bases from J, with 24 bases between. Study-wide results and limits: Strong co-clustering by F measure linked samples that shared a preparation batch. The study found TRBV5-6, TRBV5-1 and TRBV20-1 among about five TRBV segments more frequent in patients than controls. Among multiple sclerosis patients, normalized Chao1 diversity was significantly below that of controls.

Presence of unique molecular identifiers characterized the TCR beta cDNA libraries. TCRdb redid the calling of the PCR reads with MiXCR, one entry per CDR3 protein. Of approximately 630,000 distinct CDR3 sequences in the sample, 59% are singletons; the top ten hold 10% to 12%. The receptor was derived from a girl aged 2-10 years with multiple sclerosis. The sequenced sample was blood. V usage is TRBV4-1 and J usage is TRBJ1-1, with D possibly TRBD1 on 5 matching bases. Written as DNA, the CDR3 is TGCGCCAGCAGCCAAGAGACTTGGAAGGGCAGGGCTCTTTCCACTGAAGCTTTCTTT. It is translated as CASSQETWKGRALSTEAFF.